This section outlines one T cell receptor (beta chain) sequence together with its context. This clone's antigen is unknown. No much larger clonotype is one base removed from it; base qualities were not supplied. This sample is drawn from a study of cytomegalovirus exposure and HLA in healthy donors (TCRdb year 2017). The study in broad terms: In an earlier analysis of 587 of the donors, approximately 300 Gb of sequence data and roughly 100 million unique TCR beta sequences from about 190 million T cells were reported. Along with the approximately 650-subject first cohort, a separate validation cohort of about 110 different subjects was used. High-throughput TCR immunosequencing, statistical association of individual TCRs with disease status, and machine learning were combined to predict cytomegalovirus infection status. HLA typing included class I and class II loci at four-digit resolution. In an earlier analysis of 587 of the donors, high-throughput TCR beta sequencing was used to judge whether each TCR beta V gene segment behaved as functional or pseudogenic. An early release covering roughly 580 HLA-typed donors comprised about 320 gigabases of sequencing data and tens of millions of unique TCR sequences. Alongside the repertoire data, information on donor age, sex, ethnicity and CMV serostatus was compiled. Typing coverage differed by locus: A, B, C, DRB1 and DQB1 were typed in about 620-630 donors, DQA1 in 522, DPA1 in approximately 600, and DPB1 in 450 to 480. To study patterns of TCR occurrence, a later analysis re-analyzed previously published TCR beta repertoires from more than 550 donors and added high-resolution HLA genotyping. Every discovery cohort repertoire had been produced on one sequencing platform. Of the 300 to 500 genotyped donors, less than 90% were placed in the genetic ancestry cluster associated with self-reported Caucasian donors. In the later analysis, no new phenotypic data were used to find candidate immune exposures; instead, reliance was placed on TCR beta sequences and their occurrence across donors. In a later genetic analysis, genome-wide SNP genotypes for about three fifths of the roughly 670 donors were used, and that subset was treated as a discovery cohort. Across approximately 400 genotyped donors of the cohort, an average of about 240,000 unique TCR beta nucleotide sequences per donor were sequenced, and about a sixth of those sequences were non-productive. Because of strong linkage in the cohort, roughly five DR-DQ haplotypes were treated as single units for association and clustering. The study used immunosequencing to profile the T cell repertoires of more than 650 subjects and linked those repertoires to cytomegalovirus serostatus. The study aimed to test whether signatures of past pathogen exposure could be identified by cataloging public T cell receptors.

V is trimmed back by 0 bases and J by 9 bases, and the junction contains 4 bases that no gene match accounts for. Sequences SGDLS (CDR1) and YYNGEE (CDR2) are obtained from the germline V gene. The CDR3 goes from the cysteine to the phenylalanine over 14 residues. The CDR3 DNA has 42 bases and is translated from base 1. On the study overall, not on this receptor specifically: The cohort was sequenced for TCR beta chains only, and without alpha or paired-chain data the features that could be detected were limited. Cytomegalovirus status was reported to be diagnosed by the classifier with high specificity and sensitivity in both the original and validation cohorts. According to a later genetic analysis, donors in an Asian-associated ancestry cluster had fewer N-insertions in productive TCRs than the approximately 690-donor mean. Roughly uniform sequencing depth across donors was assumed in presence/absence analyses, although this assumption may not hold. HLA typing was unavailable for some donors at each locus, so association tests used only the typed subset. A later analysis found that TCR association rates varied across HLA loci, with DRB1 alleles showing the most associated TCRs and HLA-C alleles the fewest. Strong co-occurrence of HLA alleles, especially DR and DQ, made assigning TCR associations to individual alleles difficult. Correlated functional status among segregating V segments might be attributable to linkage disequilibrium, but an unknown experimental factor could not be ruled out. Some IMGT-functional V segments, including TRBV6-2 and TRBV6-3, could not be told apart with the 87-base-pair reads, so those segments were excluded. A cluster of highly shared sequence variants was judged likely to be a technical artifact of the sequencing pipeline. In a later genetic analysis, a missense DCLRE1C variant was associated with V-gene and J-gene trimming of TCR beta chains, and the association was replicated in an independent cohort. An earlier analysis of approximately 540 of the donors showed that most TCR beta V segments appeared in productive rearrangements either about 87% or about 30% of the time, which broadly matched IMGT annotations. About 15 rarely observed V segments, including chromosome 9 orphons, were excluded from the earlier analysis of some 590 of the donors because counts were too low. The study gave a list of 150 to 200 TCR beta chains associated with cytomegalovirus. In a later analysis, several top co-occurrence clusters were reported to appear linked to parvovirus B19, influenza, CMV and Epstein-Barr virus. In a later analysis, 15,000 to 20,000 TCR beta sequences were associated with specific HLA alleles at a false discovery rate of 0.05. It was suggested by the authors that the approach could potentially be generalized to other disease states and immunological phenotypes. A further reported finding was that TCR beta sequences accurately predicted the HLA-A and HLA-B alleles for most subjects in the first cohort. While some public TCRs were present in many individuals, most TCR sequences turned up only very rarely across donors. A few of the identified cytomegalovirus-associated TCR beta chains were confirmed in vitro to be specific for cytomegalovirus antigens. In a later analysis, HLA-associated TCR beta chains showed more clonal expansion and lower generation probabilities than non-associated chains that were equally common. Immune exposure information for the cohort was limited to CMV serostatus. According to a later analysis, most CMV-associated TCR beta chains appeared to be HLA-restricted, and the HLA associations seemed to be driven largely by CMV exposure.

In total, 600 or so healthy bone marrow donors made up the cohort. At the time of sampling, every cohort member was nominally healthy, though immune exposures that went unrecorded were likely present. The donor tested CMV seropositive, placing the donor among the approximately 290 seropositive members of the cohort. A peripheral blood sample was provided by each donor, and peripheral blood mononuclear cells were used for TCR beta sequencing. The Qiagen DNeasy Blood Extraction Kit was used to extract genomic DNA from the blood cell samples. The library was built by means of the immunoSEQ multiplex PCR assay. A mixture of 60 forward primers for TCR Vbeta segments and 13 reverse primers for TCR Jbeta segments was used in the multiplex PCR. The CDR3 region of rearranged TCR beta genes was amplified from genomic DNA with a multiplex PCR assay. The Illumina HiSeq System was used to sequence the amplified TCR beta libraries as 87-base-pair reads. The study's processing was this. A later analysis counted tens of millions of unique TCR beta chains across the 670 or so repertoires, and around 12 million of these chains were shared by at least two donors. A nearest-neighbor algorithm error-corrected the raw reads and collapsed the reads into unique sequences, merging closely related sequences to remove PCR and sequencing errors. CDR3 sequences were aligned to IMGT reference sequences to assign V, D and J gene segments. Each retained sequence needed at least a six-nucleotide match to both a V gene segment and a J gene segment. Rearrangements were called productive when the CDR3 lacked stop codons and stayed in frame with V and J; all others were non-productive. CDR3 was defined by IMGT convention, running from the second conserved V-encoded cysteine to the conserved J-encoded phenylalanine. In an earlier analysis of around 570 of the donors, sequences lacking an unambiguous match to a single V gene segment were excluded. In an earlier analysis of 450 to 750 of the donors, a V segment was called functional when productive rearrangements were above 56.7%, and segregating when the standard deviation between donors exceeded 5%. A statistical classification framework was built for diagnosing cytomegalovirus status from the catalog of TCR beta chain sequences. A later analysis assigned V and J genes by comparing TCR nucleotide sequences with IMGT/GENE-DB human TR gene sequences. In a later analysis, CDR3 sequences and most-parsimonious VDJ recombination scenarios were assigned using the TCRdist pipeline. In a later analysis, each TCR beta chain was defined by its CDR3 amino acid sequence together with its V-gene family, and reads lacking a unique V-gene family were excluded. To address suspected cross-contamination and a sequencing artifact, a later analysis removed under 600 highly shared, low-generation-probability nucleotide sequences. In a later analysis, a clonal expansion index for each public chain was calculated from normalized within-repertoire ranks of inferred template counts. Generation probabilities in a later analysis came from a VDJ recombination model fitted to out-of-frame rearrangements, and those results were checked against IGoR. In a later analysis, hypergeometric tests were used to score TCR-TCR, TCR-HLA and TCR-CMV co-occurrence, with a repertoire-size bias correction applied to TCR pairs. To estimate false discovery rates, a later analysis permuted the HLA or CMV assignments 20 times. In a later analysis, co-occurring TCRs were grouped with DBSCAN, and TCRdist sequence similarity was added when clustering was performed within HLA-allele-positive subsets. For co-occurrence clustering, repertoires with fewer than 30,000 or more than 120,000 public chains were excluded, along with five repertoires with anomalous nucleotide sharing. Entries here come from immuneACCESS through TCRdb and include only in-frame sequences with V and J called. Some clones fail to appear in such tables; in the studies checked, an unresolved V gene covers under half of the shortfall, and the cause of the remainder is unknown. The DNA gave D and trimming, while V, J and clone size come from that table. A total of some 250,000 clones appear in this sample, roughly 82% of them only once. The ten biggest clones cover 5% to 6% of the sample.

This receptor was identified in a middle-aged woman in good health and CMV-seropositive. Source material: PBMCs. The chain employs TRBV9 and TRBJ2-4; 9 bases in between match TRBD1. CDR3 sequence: CASSVGDREAIQYF. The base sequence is TGTGCCAGCAGCGTAGGGGACAGGGAGGCCATTCAGTACTTC.